The 20 T cell receptor beta chains below all came from one sample that was sequenced in a study of tumor-infiltrating lymphocytes in primary liver carcinoma. The roughly 19-32 mg bulk tissue piece was not sorted before simultaneous RNA and DNA extraction. From around 0.5 ug total RNA, TCR beta cDNA was generated with a primer in the constant region. The TCR beta library was amplified through three nested multiplex PCR rounds in a modified ARM-PCR procedure. A C-beta reverse primer was combined with TRBV1-TRBV30 forward primers in the first two PCR rounds, and each round had roughly 11 cycles. TCRdb called the multiplex PCR reads again in MiXCR, with one record for every CDR3 protein. In the table there are under 130,000 distinct CDR3 sequences, roughly 80% of which are singletons. Sequenced: liver tumor tissue from sampling region 3. Subset in this sample: tumor region T3, left-lateral pole. Receptors originate from a middle-aged man with primary liver carcinoma and hepatitis B virus infection.

About this clonotype itself: Because the CDR3 is missing its conserved closing phenylalanine or tryptophan, this is likely a read error. The chain has TRBV6-5 and TRBJ1-2; D is ambiguous. The CDR3 consists of 15 residues. Germline V gene data show CDR1 as MNHEY and CDR2 as SVGAGI. This CDR3 is CVSRYSLRGTYGYTL. For the CDR3, the DNA is TGTGTCAGCAGATACTCGTTGCGGGGAACCTATGGCTACACCCTC.

About this clonotype: Its ends do not fully match the called genes, so a read error is possible. The rearrangement joins TRBV6-6 to TRBJ2-2; 8 bases map to TRBD2. This CDR3 contains 15 residues. The V gene's germline CDR1 is MNHNY and CDR2 SVGAGI (reference sequence). The CDR3 DNA sequence: TGTGCCAGCAGTCCCGGGGGGGCGAACATCGGGGAGCTGCTTTTT. Translated, it gives CASSPGGANIGELLF.

Concerning this clonotype: A much larger clone lies a single base off, so this may be a read error. The chain recombines TRBV7-3 with TRBJ2-2; D may be TRBD2 (6 bases). Germline assignment: CDR1 SGHTA and CDR2 FQGTGA. This CDR3 has 15 residues. The CDR3 sequence is CASSLSSVGTRELFF. DNA for the CDR3: TGTGCCAGCAGCTTATCTAGCGTTGGCACCCGGGAGCTGTTTTTT. Based on the CDR3 plus reference TRBV7-3 and TRBJ2-2, the full variable domain is GAGVSQTPSNKVTEKGKYVELRCDPISGHTALYWYRQSLGQGPEFLIYFQGTGAADDSGLPNDRFFAVRPEGSVSTLKIQRTERGDSAVYLCASSLSSVGTRELFFGEGSRLTVL.

The chain couples TRBV6-6 to TRBJ1-1, with D tentatively TRBD1 (5 bases). CDR3 length: 13 amino acids. Trimming shortened V by 11 bases and J by 5 bases, and 18 bases separated the two germline ends. Germline values: CDR1 MNHNY, CDR2 SVGAGI (reference sequence). The CDR3 loop reads CAGITGGTTEAFF. CDR3 DNA sequence: TGTGCCGGCATCACTGGGGGGACTACTGAAGCTTTCTTT.

As regards this clonotype: The junction does not match germline at one end; this may be a read error. The rearrangement joins TRBV11-1 to TRBJ2-4; 8 bases are shared with TRBD2. The CDR3 length is 17 residues. CDR1 is SGHAT and CDR2 is FQDESV in the germline V gene (reference sequence). The CDR3 bases are TGTGCCAGCAGTTTTCCCGGGACTAGTGGGACCAAATACATTCAGTATTTC. Its translation: CASSFPGTSGTKYIQYF.

As to this clonotype: A read error is possible here, since a much larger clone lies one base away. The V gene is TRBV28, the J gene TRBJ1-1; possible D gene TRBD1, 6 bases. Germline assignment: CDR1 MDHEN and CDR2 SYDVKM. V was shortened by 9 bases and J by 4 bases, with 18 bases between the two germline ends. The CDR3 consists of 14 residues. The CDR3 nucleotides are TGTGCCAGGAAAAGAACAGGGCTTGGCACTGAAGCTTTCTTT. Its translation is CARKRTGLGTEAFF.

Of note for this clonotype: At one boundary the junction diverges from the germline segment, which might be a read error. CDR3: CANSQPTGRSYNEQFF. The DNA of the CDR3 is TGTGCCAACAGTCAGCCTACAGGGAGGTCATACAATGAACAGTTCTTC. The chain employs TRBV6-1 and TRBJ2-1; D may correspond to TRBD1 or TRBD2 (6 bases each). Germline CDR1 reads MNHNS; CDR2 reads SASEGT. The CDR3 sequence is 16 residues long.

A word on this clonotype: The junction and the germline gene differ at one end; a read error may be behind it. V is TRBV29-1 and J is TRBJ1-1; D is ambiguous. CDR3 length equals 15 residues. Germline V gives CDR1 SQVTM, CDR2 ANQGSEA. DNA for the CDR3: TGCAGCGTTGAAGCGGGGTGGAGAATGAACACTGAAACTATCTTT. This sequence encodes CSVEAGWRMNTETIF.

CDR3 sequence (DNA): TGTGCCAGCAGGACAGGGGGCGGAAGAGCCGGGGACTTGTTTTTT. Translation gives CASRTGGGRAGDLFF. The chain combines TRBV6-1 with TRBJ2-2; TRBD1 matches 10 bases. V lost 6 bases to trimming and J lost 15 bases; unmatched junction nucleotides: 16. There are 15 residues in the CDR3. The germline gives CDR1 MNHNS, CDR2 SASEGT.

Of note for this clonotype: A much larger clone sits a single nucleotide away, making a read error possible. The V call is TRBV28, the J call TRBJ2-6; maybe TRBD1 (5 bases). Germline lookup yields CDR1 MDHEN and CDR2 SYDVKM. The CDR3 runs 17 residues. DNA for the CDR3: TGTGTCAGCAGTTTCGCAGGGCTAGGGTCTGGGGCCAACGTCCTGACTTTC. Encoded protein: CVSSFAGLGSGANVLTF.

For this clonotype: At one end the junction does not follow the germline gene, possibly because of a read error. The chain carries TRBV28 and TRBJ1-6; D gene ambiguous. The CDR3 is 13 amino acids. The V gene's germline CDR1 is MDHEN and CDR2 SYDVKM. The CDR3 DNA reads as TGTGCCAGCAGCCAACCGCCTAATTCACCCCTCCGCTTT. It codes for CASSQPPNSPLRF.

On this clonotype itself: The CDR3 ends on some other residue instead of the conserved phenylalanine or tryptophan, so this is likely a read error. The chain employs TRBV5-4 and TRBJ2-6; 8 nucleotides align to TRBD1. CDR3 length: 17 residues. Germline CDR1 reads SGHNT; CDR2 reads YYREEE (reference sequence). Trimming removed 3 bases from V and 2 bases from J; junction bases left unmatched: 7. CDR3 protein: CASSSTPGQAGANVLTL. The CDR3 nucleotides are TGTGCCAGCAGCTCAACACCGGGACAGGCTGGGGCCAACGTCCTGACTCTC.

A note on this clonotype: The CDR3 carries no conserved terminal phenylalanine or tryptophan, so it likely arises from a read error. This rearrangement joins TRBV11-2 to TRBJ2-7; TRBD1 agrees at 7 bases. Per the germline V gene, CDR1 is SGHAT and CDR2 is FQNNGV. This CDR3 is 15 amino acids long. The CDR3 reads CTTSLRCTGENDQYI. CDR3 nucleotide sequence: TGTACCACCAGCTTACGATGTACAGGGGAAAACGACCAGTACATC.

The chain couples TRBV27 to TRBJ2-2, with 7 bases lining up with TRBD2. Germline values: CDR1 MNHEY, CDR2 SMNVEV (reference sequence). CDR3 length: 14 amino acids. V lost 6 bases to trimming and J lost 10 bases; unmatched junction nucleotides: 11. The CDR3 bases are TGTGCCAGCAGACCCTCCCTAGCGGCCGCGGAGCTGTTTTTT. Its protein product is CASRPSLAAAELFF.

Points on this clonotype: At one end the junction does not follow the germline gene, possibly because of a read error. The V call is TRBV5-6, the J call TRBJ2-1, with TRBD2 matching 14 bases. The CDR3 is 18 residues long. Germline assignment: CDR1 SGHDT and CDR2 YYEEEE. The CDR3 loop reads CASSRGLAGVLTYIEQFF. The CDR3 DNA reads TGTGCCAGCAGCAGGGGACTAGCGGGAGTTTTGACCTACATTGAGCAGTTCTTC.

This clonotype has at least ten counts. The chain links TRBV7-9 to TRBJ1-1, with TRBD1 as a possible D gene (6 bases). Deletions cut 5 bases from V and 1 base from J, with 11 bases between. CDR1 SEHNR and CDR2 FQNEAQ come from the germline V gene (reference sequence). CDR3 length: 14 residues. CDR3 DNA: TGTGCCAGCAGCCCTCCAGGGGCGAACACTGAAGCTTTCTTT. Translated: CASSPPGANTEAFF.

As regards this clonotype: Relative to the germline gene, one junction end is altered; a read error may explain this. The chain has TRBV16 and TRBJ1-5; 9 bases are shared with TRBD1. CDR3 length equals 16 residues. Germline CDR1 KGHSY, CDR2 FQNENV. CDR3 bases: TGTGCCAGCAGCCAAGGTTGGACAGGGGCTTCTCTGCCCCAACATTTT. It encodes CASSQGWTGASLPQHF.

This rearrangement joins TRBV6-2 or TRBV6-3 to TRBJ2-7; 8 bases map to TRBD2. After removal of 4 bases from V and 4 bases from J, the junction contained 18 bases not matched to a gene. The CDR3 sequence is 18 residues long. Germline V gives CDR1 MNHEY, CDR2 SVGEGT. For the CDR3, the DNA is TGTGCCAGCAGTTTATCGAGGACTAACGGGAGGGCCCTGTACGAGCAGTACTTC. This sequence encodes CASSLSRTNGRALYEQYF.

The V and J genes are TRBV24-1 and TRBJ2-1; D perhaps matches TRBD2 (5 bases). Trimming left V 3 bases short and J 3 bases short, with 14 bases between. This CDR3 region has 16 residues. Germline CDR1 KGHDR, CDR2 SFDVKD. The CDR3 DNA reads TGTGCCACCAGTGATGCACAGAGGGAGTACTACAATGAGCAGTTCTTC. It specifies CATSDAQREYYNEQFF.

This clonotype has a single count. The chain joins TRBV4-3 to TRBJ2-3, with D tentatively TRBD1 (6 bases). The J call may not be correct, given that the DNA end is closer to TRBJ1-5. The CDR3 has 17 residues. From germline, CDR1 is LGHNA and CDR2 YSLEER. As DNA, the CDR3 is TGCGCCAGCAGCCAAGATCTTGGGGGCTGGGGTACAGGTACGCAGCATTTT. The encoded protein is CASSQDLGGWGTGTQHF.